This T cell receptor beta chain came from a study of blood T cell repertoires in COVID-19. Per the authors' pipeline: Reference gene primers were amplified, and this amplification served to estimate nucleated cell counts. Sequenced by immunoSEQ multiplex PCR; TCRdb stores in-frame clones only, minus some. V, J and clone size reflect that table, while D and trimming were determined from the DNA. The table lists over 35,000 clones, 88% of them singletons. There are 15 residues in the CDR3. The V segment lost 6 bases and the J segment 6 bases; nucleotides outside the gene matches: 5. Germline-derived CDR1 and CDR2 are LGHDT and YNNKEL (reference sequence).

Specimen: peripheral blood. The rearrangement joins TRBV3-1 (or the pseudogene TRBV3-2) to TRBJ2-2; 12 bases agree with TRBD1. This TCR came from a man in his forties or fifties with acute or convalescent COVID-19. For the CDR3, the DNA is TGTGCCAGCAGAAGGGGACAGGGGGCACCCGGGGAGCTGTTTTTT. Amino acid sequence: CASRRGQGAPGELFF.